This T cell receptor beta chain originates from a study of shared clonotypes between healthy human individuals. The CDR3 covers 18 residues. Germline V CDR1 and CDR2: SSHAT, FNYEAQ (reference sequence). Naive CD8 cells were CD45RO-negative, positively selected for CCR7, excluding terminally differentiated effector memory CD45RA+ cells. Comment on this clone: One junction end does not reproduce the germline sequence, and a read error may be involved.

Profiling relied on immunoSEQ multiplex PCR, and the TCRdb table lists in-frame clones only, not all of them. The profile shows over 2 million clones, 85% to 95% of them singletons. The sample consisted of naive CD8+ T cells sorted from blood. The chain carries TRBV7-7 and TRBJ2-1; 9 bases line up with TRBD2. The sequence derives from a man aged 18 to 29 in good health. The chain's CDR3 is CASSFGLAGSPESNEQFF. The CDR3 DNA reads as TGTGCTAGCAGCTTCGGGCTAGCGGGGAGCCCAGAAAGCAATGAGCAGTTCTTC.